Listed below are T cell receptor beta chains from one sample, sequenced in a study of cytomegalovirus exposure and HLA in healthy donors. Using immunoSEQ multiplex PCR, the repertoire was profiled, and TCRdb retains in-frame clones only, with some absent. In the table there are tens of thousands of clones, around four fifths of which are singletons. The specimen sequenced was PBMCs. These receptors were collected from a woman between 25 and 40 years old in good health and CMV-seronegative. The CDR3 runs from the conserved cysteine through the conserved F or W. The D gene is left open where the match is weak. A row's size may be missing; if present it is once, few, many or a size class.

J | D | V | size | DNA | CDR3
TRBJ2-1 | TRBD2 | TRBV14 | - | TGTGCCAGCAGCCAACTGGCGGGGGGGAGGAACAATGAGCAGTTCTTC | CASSQLAGGRNNEQFF
TRBJ2-7 | TRBD2 | TRBV19 | - | TGTGCCAGTAGTGGCCGGCGGGAGGCCTTCTCCGAGCAGTACTTC | CASSGRREAFSEQYF
TRBJ2-3 | - | TRBV28 | - | TGTGCCAGCAGTTTTGGGGAGGATACGCAGTATTTT | CASSFGEDTQYF
TRBJ1-4 | - | TRBV29-1 | - | TGCAGCGGGGGGCGGGTTGAAAAACTGTTTTTT | CSGGRVEKLFF
TRBJ2-7 | - | TRBV5-1 | once | TGCGCCAGCAGAGAGGGGGGGCCCACCTACGAGCAGTACTTC | CASREGGPTYEQYF
TRBJ2-1 | TRBD2 | TRBV4-1 | - | TGCGCCAGCAGCCTGGGACTAGCGGCTAACAATGAGCAGTTCTTC | CASSLGLAANNEQFF
TRBJ2-7 | - | TRBV10-3 | - | TGTGCCATCAGTGTGCAGGAATCCTACGAGCAGTACTTC | CAISVQESYEQYF
TRBJ2-5 | TRBD2 | TRBV30 | - | TGTGCCTGGACAGGGAGCGGGGGAAAGACCCAGTACTTC | CAWTGSGGKTQYF
TRBJ2-6 | TRBD1 | TRBV2 | - | TGTGCCAGCAGTGCCCGCCCGGGACAGGGGACTGGGGCCAACGTCCTGACTTTC | CASSARPGQGTGANVLTF
TRBJ2-7 | TRBD2 | TRBV6-1 | - | TGTGCCAGCCTATCCGGGGCGGGAGGAAACGACGAGCAGTACTTC | CASLSGAGGNDEQYF
TRBJ2-7 | TRBD1 | TRBV7-8 | - | TGTGCCAGCAGCTTCCCGGGACAGGCCTACGAGCAGTACTTC | CASSFPGQAYEQYF
TRBJ1-4 | TRBD1 | TRBV7-9 | - | TGTGCCAGCAGCAAAAACAGGGGGGTTGATGAAAAACTGTTTTTT | CASSKNRGVDEKLFF
TRBJ1-4 | TRBD1 | TRBV7-2 | - | TGTGCCAGCAGTGCCGGGACAGGGGGTGAAAAACTGTTTTTT | CASSAGTGGEKLFF
TRBJ2-7 | TRBD2 | TRBV5-1 | few | TGCGCCAGCAGCTTCCTCTTGGGCCCTTCGACTAGCCTCTACGAGCAGTACTTC | CASSFLLGPSTSLYEQYF
TRBJ2-7 | TRBD1 | TRBV28 | once | TGTGCCAGCAGTAAAGCCGGGACAGGGGGCCACGAGCAGTACTTC | CASSKAGTGGHEQYF
TRBJ2-7 | TRBD1 | TRBV30 | - | TGTGCCTGGGGAACCGGGACAGCGATTTACGAGCAGTACTTC | CAWGTGTAIYEQYF
TRBJ2-5 | - | TRBV5-1 | - | TGCGCCAGCAGCGCCGTCGCCGGGGAGACCCAGTACTTC | CASSAVAGETQYF
TRBJ1-2 | - | TRBV4-1 | - | TGCGCCAGCAGCCAACAGGGAAACTATGGCTACACCTTC | CASSQQGNYGYTF
TRBJ2-7 | TRBD2 | TRBV6-7 | - | TGTGCCAGCAGTTCCAGAGCGGGAGTCTACGAGCAGTACTTC | CASSSRAGVYEQYF
TRBJ2-7 | - | TRBV7-8 | once | TGTGCCAGCAGCTTAGGCAGGGTTAAATCTATCTACGAGCAGTACTTC | CASSLGRVKSIYEQYF
TRBJ1-3 | - | TRBV6-1 | - | TGTGCCAGCAGTGGCGGCTTCTCTGGAAACACCATATATTTT | CASSGGFSGNTIYF
TRBJ2-5 | - | TRBV5-6 | - | TGTGCCAGCAGCGTACTAGCTTTAGAGACCCAGTACTTC | CASSVLALETQYF
TRBJ1-5 | - | TRBV6-5 | - | TGTGCCAGCAGTTACCGGGGGGGCAATCAGCCCCAGCATTTT | CASSYRGGNQPQHF
TRBJ1-5 | TRBD1 | TRBV6-1 | - | TGTGCCAGCAGGGGGACAGTATATAGCAATCAGCCCCAGCATTTT | CASRGTVYSNQPQHF
TRBJ2-7 | - | TRBV4-2 | - | TGTGCCAGCAGCCAAGACTCGAGAGGACACTACGAGCAGTACTTC | CASSQDSRGHYEQYF
TRBJ2-7 | TRBD1 | TRBV28 | - | TGTGCCAGCACCTCGGGACAGGGATCCTACGAGCAGTACTTC | CASTSGQGSYEQYF
TRBJ2-3 | TRBD1 | TRBV6-6 | few | TGTGCCAGCAGTTACTCCCGACAGGGTAGCACAGATACGCAGTATTTT | CASSYSRQGSTDTQYF
TRBJ1-1 | TRBD1 | TRBV28 | - | TGTGCCAGCAGTTCGGGGGACAGGGGGGGCACTGAAGCTTTCTTT | CASSSGDRGGTEAFF
TRBJ1-1 | - | TRBV30 | - | TGTGCCTGGAGCCCTGGGGGGACTGAAGCTTTCTTT | CAWSPGGTEAFF
TRBJ1-2 | TRBD1 | TRBV5-4 | - | TGTGCCAGCAGCCCCTCGGACAGGGGCCGGGTCTATGGCTACACCTTC | CASSPSDRGRVYGYTF
TRBJ2-1 | - | TRBV4-1 | - | TGCGCCAGCAGCCAAGATGGGGGCGGGAGCAACAATGAGCAGTTCTTC | CASSQDGGGSNNEQFF
TRBJ1-1 | - | TRBV6-5 | - | TGTGCCAGCAGTCCGGGGAGCGTTGAAGCTTTCTTT | CASSPGSVEAFF
TRBJ2-7 | - | TRBV27 | - | TGTGCCAGCAGTTCGGGATACGAGCAGTACTTC | CASSSGYEQYF
TRBJ1-5 | TRBD1 | TRBV2 | - | TGTGCCAGCAGTTTATACTGGCAGGGGGGTCAGCCCCAGCATTTT | CASSLYWQGGQPQHF
TRBJ1-5 | - | TRBV2 | - | TGTGCCAGCAGGGGTGAGGGGGTACAGCCCCAGCATTTT | CASRGEGVQPQHF
TRBJ1-1 | TRBD1 | TRBV9 | - | TGTGCCAGCAGCGTCACCGGGACAGGGAACACTGAAGCTTTCTTT | CASSVTGTGNTEAFF
TRBJ1-2 | - | TRBV7-9 | - | TGTGCCAGCAGCAGAGGACAGTTCTACGACTACACCTTC | CASSRGQFYDYTF
TRBJ2-3 | TRBD1 | TRBV30 | - | TGTGCCTTGACAGGGCGCTCCACAGATACGCAGTATTTT | CALTGRSTDTQYF
TRBJ1-5 | - | TRBV6-1 | - | TGTGCCAGCAGTACCCGACCCGGAGGCAATCAGCCCCAGCATTTT | CASSTRPGGNQPQHF
TRBJ1-2 | - | TRBV6-9 | - | TGTGCCAGCAGTGGGACAACCGATGGCTACACCTTC | CASSGTTDGYTF
TRBJ2-7 | TRBD1 | TRBV6-1 | few | TGTGCCAGCAGTGAGGGGACAGGGTCGCCTAGAAGCTCCTACGAGCAGTACTTC | CASSEGTGSPRSSYEQYF
TRBJ1-5 | - | TRBV4-1 | once | TGTGCCAGCAGCCAAGATGCACAGGGAGATCAGCCCCAGCATTTT | CASSQDAQGDQPQHF
TRBJ2-5 | - | TRBV13 | - | TGTGCCAGCAGCTTGGACTCCTCGGAGACCCAGTACTTC | CASSLDSSETQYF
TRBJ1-2 | - | TRBV6-5 | - | TGTGCCAGCAGTTACAGAGGTCCAGAACATGGCTACACCTTC | CASSYRGPEHGYTF
TRBJ1-3 | - | TRBV10-3 | - | TGTGCCACCGGACGGGAGCTCTCTGGAAACACCATATATTTT | CATGRELSGNTIYF
TRBJ1-5 | - | TRBV28 | - | TGTGCCAGCAGGAGGAGCAATCAGCCCCAGCATTTT | CASRRSNQPQHF
TRBJ2-7 | - | TRBV4-1 | - | TGCGCCAGCAGCCAAGGAGGGCTGGTCTCCTACGAGCAGTACTTC | CASSQGGLVSYEQYF
TRBJ1-3 | - | TRBV11-2 | - | TGTGCCAGCAGCCCCCGCCAGGGGCCTAGCTCTGGAAACACCATATATTTT | CASSPRQGPSSGNTIYF
TRBJ1-2 | - | TRBV5-6 | - | TGTGCCAGCAGCTTGGGGACAACCCGTAACCTCTATGGCTACACCTTC | CASSLGTTRNLYGYTF